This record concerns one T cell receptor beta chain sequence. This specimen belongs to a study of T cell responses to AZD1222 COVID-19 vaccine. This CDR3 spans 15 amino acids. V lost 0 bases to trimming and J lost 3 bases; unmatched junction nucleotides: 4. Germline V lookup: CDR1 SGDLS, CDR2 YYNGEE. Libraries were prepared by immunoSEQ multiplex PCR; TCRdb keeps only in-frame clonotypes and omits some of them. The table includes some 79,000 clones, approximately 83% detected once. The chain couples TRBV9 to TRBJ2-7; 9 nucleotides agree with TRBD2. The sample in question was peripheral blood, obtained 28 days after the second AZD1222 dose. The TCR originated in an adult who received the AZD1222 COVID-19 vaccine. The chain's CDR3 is CASSVGVSGSYEQYF. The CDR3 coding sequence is TGTGCCAGCAGCGTAGGGGTTAGCGGGAGCTACGAGCAGTACTTC.